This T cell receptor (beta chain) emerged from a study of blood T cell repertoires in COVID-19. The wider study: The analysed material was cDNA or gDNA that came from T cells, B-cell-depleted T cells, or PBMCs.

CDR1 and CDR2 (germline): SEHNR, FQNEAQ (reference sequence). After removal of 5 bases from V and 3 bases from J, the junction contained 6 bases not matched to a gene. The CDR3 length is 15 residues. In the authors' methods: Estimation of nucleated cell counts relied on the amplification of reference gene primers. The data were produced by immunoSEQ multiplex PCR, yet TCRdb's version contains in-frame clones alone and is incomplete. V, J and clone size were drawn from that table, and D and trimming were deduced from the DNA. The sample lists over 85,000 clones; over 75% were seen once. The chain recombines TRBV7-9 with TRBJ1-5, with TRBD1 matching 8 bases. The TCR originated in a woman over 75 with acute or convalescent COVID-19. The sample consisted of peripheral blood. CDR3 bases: TGTGCCAGCAGCCTAGACAGGGGTCCCAATCAGCCCCAGCATTTT. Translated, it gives CASSLDRGPNQPQHF.